The 14 T cell receptor beta chains below come from one sample, sequenced in a study of blood T cell repertoires in COVID-19. Libraries were prepared by immunoSEQ multiplex PCR; TCRdb keeps only in-frame clonotypes and omits some of them. The sample includes 150,000 to 160,000 clones, 70% to 90% seen only once; the top ten take approximately 0.63%. Sequencing was carried out using peripheral blood. All receptors derive from a man aged 60 to 75 with COVID-19, enrolled during active disease.

This chain uses TRBV19 with TRBJ2-2; D not certain. The CDR3 is made up of 14 amino acids. The germline gives CDR1 LNHDA, CDR2 SQIVND (reference sequence). The ends were cut back, 3 bases at V and 1 base at J, with 6 bases in the middle. The CDR3 bases are TGTGCCAGTAGTATTTCAGGGAACACCGGGGAGCTGTTTTTT. The encoded protein is CASSISGNTGELFF.

The chain couples TRBV5-4 to TRBJ2-3; possibly TRBD1 for D (6 bases). The V end was cut by 4 bases, the J end by 4 bases, with 10 bases between. Per germline, CDR1 SGHNT and CDR2 YYREEE (reference sequence). The CDR3 is 13 amino acids. Here the CDR3 reads CASSQQGADTQYF. As DNA, the CDR3 is TGTGCCAGCAGCCAACAGGGCGCAGATACGCAGTATTTT.

DNA of the CDR3: TGTGCCAGCAGCCGGGACAGGGGTAACACTGAAGCTTTCTTT. Translating gives CASSRDRGNTEAFF. This chain connects TRBV6-5 to TRBJ1-1, with 10 bases lining up with TRBD1. The trim removed 6 bases at V and 2 bases at J, leaving 3 bases unmatched. CDR3 length: 14 amino acids. Germline V gives CDR1 MNHEY, CDR2 SVGAGI.

This rearrangement joins TRBV7-9 to TRBJ2-5; D might be TRBD2 (6 bases). Germline V gene sequence: CDR1 SEHNR, CDR2 FQNEAQ (reference sequence). This CDR3 has 17 amino acids. With 7 bases removed from V and 2 bases from J, the gap between germline ends came to 23 bases. CDR3 nucleotides: TGTGCCAGCACTCCCGGCCGGGGGTCGGCGGAACAAGAGACCCAGTACTTC. Translation gives CASTPGRGSAEQETQYF.

The chain combines TRBV7-9 with TRBJ1-2; possibly TRBD1 for D (6 bases). The CDR3 contains 16 residues. Germline values: CDR1 SEHNR, CDR2 FQNEAQ (reference sequence). With 0 bases removed from V and 7 bases from J, the gap between germline ends came to 18 bases. CDR3 DNA sequence: TGTGCCAGCAGCTTAGCAAAGGGGGGGGCGCTTACTGGCTACACCTTC. It is translated as CASSLAKGGALTGYTF.

The J gene is TRBJ1-1, the V gene TRBV7-6, with 11 bases matching TRBD1. After removal of 5 bases from V and 6 bases from J, the junction contained 2 bases not matched to a gene. CDR1 is SGHVS and CDR2 is FNYEAQ in the germline V gene. The CDR3 sequence is 13 residues long. The chain's CDR3 is CASSGQGASEAFF. In DNA, the CDR3 is TGTGCCAGCAGCGGACAGGGGGCCTCTGAAGCTTTCTTT.

The V gene is TRBV12-3 or TRBV12-4, the J gene TRBJ1-2; 7 bases map to TRBD1. V shed 8 bases and J 5 bases; nucleotides not matched to a gene: 5. The CDR3 sequence is 12 residues long. This CDR3 reads CASLQGRYGYTF. The CDR3 DNA follows: TGTGCCAGCTTACAGGGGAGGTATGGCTACACCTTC.

The CDR3 region has the DNA TGTGCCAGCAGCTTAGGATCGGGACAGCCCTATGGCTACACCTTC. Amino acids: CASSLGSGQPYGYTF. The chain links TRBV7-8 to TRBJ1-2; 7 nucleotides agree with TRBD1. This CDR3 is 15 amino acids long. The V gene end was trimmed by 1 base and the J gene end by 4 bases; junction bases not matched to a gene: 6. From germline, CDR1 is SGHVS and CDR2 FQNEAQ.

The chain links TRBV7-2 to TRBJ2-5; 8 positions agree with TRBD1. Near its end, the DNA agrees better with TRBJ2-7, so the J call may be wrong. Germline loops: CDR1 SGHTA, CDR2 FQGNSA. The CDR3 loop spans 18 amino acids. CDR3 amino acids: CASSFLVSGSGGFYEQYF. The CDR3 DNA reads as TGTGCCAGCAGCTTCTTGGTATCGGGATCAGGGGGCTTTTACGAGCAGTACTTC.

CDR3 nucleotides: TGTGCCAGCAGTTTTACAACCTACGAGCAGTACTTC. Its translation is CASSFTTYEQYF. V gene TRBV6-2 or TRBV6-3 combines with J gene TRBJ2-7; D remains unclear. CDR3 length: 12 residues. With 4 bases removed from V and 2 bases from J, the gap between germline ends came to 6 bases. Germline lookup yields CDR1 MNHEY and CDR2 SVGEGT.

This rearrangement joins TRBV6-2 or TRBV6-3 to TRBJ1-4; D remains unclear. V dropped 5 bases and J dropped 0 bases, with 10 bases sitting between them. This CDR3 comprises 15 residues. CDR1 MNHEY and CDR2 SVGEGT come from the germline V gene. The CDR3 coding sequence is TGTGCCAGCAGTCTAGTTAAGGCAACTAATGAAAAACTGTTTTTT. This codes for CASSLVKATNEKLFF.

The J gene is TRBJ1-2, the V gene TRBV6-1, with D maybe TRBD1 (5 bases). The CDR3 spans 13 residues. The germline CDR1 and CDR2 sequences are MNHNS and SASEGT. V was trimmed by 3 bases and J by 6 bases, leaving 11 bases between them. CDR3 sequence (DNA): TGTGCCAGCAGTGACAGGGTAGGCGATGGCTACACCTTC. Translation gives CASSDRVGDGYTF.

The chain is built from TRBV7-8 and TRBJ1-5; TRBD1 is a possible D gene (6 bases). V lost 5 bases to trimming and J lost 1 base, with 12 bases between them. In germline, CDR1 is SGHVS, CDR2 FQNEAQ. CDR3 length: 15 amino acids. CDR3 residues: CASSPGQLSNQPQHF. In nucleotides, the CDR3 is TGTGCCAGCAGCCCAGGACAGTTGAGCAATCAGCCCCAGCATTTT.

The chain has TRBV3-1 (or the pseudogene TRBV3-2) and TRBJ2-7; TRBD2 matches 15 bases. The CDR3 contains 15 residues. CDR1 LGHDT and CDR2 YNNKEL come from the germline V gene (reference sequence). J lost 4 bases, V lost 7 bases, and 5 bases had no gene match. CDR3 region: CASTRGTSGRYEQYF. The CDR3 DNA is TGTGCCAGCACTAGGGGGACTAGCGGGAGGTACGAGCAGTACTTC.